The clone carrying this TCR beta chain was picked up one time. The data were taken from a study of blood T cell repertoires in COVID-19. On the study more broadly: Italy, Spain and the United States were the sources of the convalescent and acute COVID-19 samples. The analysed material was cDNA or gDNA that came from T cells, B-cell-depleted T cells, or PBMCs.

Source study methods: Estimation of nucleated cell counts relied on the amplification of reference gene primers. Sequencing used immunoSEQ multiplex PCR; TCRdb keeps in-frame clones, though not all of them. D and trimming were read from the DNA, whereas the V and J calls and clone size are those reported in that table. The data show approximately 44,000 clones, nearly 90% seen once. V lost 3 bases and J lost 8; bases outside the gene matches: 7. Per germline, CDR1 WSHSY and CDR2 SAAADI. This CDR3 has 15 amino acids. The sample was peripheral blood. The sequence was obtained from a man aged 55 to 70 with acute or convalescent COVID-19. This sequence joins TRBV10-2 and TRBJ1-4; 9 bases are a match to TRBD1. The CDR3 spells CASSEQLGQGEKLFF. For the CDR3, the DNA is TGCGCCAGCAGTGAACAATTAGGACAGGGGGAAAAACTGTTTTTT.